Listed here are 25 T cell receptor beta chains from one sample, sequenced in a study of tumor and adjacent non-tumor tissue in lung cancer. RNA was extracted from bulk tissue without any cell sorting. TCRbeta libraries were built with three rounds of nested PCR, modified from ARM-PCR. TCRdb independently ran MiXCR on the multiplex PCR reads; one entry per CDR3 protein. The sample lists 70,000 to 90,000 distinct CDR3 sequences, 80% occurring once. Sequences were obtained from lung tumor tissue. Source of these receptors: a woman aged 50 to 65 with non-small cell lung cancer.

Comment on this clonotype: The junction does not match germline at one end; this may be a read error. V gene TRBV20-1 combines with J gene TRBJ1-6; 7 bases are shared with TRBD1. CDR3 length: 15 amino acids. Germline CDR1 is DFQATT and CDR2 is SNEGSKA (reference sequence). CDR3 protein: CSAHWDRAYNSPLQF. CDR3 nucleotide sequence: TGCAGTGCTCACTGGGACAGAGCCTATAATTCACCCCTCCAGTTT.

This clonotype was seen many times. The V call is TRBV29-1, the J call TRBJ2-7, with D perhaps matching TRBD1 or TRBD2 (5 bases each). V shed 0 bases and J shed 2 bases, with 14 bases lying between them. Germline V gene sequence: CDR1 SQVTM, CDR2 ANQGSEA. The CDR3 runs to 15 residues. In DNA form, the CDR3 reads TGCAGCGTTGAAGATGACGGGACCCTAACCTACGAGCAGTACTTC. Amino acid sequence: CSVEDDGTLTYEQYF.

The CDR3 here is CGRSQEQGTGELFF. In DNA form, the CDR3 reads TGTGGCAGGAGCCAAGAGCAGGGGACCGGGGAGCTGTTTTTT. The chain is built from TRBV4-2 and TRBJ2-2, with a tentative D call TRBD1 (6 bases). The germline V gene encodes CDR1 LGHNA and CDR2 YNFKEQ. The CDR3 contains 14 residues.

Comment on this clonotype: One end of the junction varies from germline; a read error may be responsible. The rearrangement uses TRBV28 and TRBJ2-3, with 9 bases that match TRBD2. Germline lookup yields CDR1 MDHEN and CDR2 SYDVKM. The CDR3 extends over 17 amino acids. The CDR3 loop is CASSSGGLAGAADRQYF. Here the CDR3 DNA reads TGTGCCAGCAGTTCCGGCGGGTTAGCGGGAGCGGCAGATAGGCAGTACTTT.

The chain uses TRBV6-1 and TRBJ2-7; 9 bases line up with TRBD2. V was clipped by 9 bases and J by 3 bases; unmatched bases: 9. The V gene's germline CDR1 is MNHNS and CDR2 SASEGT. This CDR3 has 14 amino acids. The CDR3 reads CASNGGLAVYEQYF. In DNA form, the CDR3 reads TGTGCCAGTAATGGGGGACTAGCCGTCTACGAGCAGTACTTC.

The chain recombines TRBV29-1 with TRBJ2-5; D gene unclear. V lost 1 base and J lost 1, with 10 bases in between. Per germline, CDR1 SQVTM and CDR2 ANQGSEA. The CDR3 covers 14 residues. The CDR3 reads CSVEVGSTQETQYF. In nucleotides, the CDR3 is TGCAGCGTTGAAGTCGGCAGTACCCAAGAGACCCAGTACTTC.

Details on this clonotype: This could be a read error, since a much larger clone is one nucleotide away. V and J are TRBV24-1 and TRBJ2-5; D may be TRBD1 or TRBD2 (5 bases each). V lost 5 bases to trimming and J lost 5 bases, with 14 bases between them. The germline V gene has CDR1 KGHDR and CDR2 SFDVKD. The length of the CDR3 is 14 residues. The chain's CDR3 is CATSGTGTGETQYF. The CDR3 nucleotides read TGTGCCACCAGTGGCACCGGGACGGGGGAGACCCAGTACTTC.

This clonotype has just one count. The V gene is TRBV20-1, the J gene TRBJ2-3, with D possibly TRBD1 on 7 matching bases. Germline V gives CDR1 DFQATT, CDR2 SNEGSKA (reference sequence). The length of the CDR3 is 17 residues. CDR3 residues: CRTGDRRGLMVTDTQYF. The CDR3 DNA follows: TGCAGAACTGGAGATCGGAGGGGGCTGATGGTCACAGATACGCAGTATTTT.

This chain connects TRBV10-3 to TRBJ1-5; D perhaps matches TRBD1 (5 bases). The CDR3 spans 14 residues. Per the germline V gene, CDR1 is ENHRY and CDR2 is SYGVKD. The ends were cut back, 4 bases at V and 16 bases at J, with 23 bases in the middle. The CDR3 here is CAISGTQGYQPRHF. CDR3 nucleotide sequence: TGTGCCATCAGTGGAACGCAGGGATATCAGCCCCGACATTTT.

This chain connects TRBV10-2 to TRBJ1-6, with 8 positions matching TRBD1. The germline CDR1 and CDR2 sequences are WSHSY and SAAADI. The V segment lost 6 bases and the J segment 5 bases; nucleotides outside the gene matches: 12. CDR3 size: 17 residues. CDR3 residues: CASSLLNQDRDNSPLHF. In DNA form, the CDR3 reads TGCGCCAGCAGCCTCCTCAACCAGGACAGGGATAATTCACCCCTCCACTTT.

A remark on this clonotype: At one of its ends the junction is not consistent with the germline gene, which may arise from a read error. The CDR3 reads CASSQGQETHEQFF. DNA for the CDR3: TGCGCCAGCAGCCAGGGACAGGAGACACATGAACAGTTCTTC. This chain joins TRBV4-1 and TRBJ2-1; 8 nucleotides match TRBD1. The CDR3 consists of 14 residues. The germline CDR1 and CDR2 sequences are MGHRA and YSYEKL.

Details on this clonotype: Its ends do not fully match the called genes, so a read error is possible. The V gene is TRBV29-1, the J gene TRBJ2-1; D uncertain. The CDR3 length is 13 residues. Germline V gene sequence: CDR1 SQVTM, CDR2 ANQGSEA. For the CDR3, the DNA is TGCAGCGTTGATAGGAAGTGCAACAACGAGCAATTCTTC. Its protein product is CSVDRKCNNEQFF.

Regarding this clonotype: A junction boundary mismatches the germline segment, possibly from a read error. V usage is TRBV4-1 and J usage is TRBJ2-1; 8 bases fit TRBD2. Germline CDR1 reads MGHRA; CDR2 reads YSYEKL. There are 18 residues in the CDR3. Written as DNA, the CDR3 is TGCACCAGCAGTCAAGAATACCCCCCGGCGGGAGGAACCAATGAGCAGTTCTTC. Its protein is CTSSQEYPPAGGTNEQFF.

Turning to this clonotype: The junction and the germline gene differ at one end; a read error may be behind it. CDR3 loop: CSSTPEGGGSSYNDQFF. The CDR3 region has the DNA TGTTCCAGCACCCCAGAGGGCGGGGGAAGCTCCTATAATGACCAGTTCTTC. The gene calls are TRBV11-2 and TRBJ2-1; TRBD2 aligns across 7 bases. Germline loops: CDR1 SGHAT, CDR2 FQNNGV. The CDR3 covers 17 residues.

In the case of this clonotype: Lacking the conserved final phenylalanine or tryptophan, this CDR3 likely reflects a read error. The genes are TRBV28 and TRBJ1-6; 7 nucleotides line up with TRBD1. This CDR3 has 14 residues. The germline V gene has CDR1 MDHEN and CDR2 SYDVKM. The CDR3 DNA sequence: TGTGCCAACAGTTTGACAGGGAATAATTCACCCCTCCACTGT. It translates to CANSLTGNNSPLHC.

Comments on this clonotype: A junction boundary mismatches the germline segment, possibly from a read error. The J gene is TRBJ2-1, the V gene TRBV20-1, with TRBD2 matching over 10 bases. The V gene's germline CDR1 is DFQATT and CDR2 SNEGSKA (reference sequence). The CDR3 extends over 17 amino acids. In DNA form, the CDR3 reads TGCAGTGCTAAAGCGGCCCGAGCGGGAGGGCTTTACAATGAGCAATTCTTC. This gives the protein CSAKAARAGGLYNEQFF.

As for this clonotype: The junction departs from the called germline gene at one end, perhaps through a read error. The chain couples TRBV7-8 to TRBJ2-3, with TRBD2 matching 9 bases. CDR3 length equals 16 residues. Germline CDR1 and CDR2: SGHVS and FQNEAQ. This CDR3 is CVSSLGIAGVLDTRYF. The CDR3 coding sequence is TGTGTCAGCAGCTTAGGCATAGCGGGAGTTTTGGATACGCGGTATTTT.

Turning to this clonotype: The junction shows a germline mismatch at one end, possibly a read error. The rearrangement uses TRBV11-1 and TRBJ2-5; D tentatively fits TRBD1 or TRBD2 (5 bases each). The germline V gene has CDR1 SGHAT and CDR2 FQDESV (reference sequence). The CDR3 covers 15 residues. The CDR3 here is CASSPGPVVQETQYF. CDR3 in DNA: TGTGCCAGCAGCCCGGGACCAGTGGTTCAAGAGACCCAGTATTTC.

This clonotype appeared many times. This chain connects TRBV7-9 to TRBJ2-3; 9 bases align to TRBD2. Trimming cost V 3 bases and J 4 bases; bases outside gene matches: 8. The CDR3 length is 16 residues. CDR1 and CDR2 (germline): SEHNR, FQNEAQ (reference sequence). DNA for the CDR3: TGTGCCAGCAGCTTCCGGGCTAGCGGGACGGCAGATACGCAGTATTTT. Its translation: CASSFRASGTADTQYF.

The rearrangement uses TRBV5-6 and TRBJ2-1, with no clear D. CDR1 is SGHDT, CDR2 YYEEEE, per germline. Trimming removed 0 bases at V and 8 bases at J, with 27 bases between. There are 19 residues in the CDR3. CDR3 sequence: CASSLEAGSTPTQRYEQFF. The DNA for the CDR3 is TGTGCCAGCAGCTTGGAGGCAGGCTCCACCCCCACGCAGCGTTATGAGCAGTTCTTC.

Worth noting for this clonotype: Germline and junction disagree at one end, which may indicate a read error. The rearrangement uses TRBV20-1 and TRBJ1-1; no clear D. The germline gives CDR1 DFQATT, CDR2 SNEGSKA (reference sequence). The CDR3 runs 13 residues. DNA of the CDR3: TGCAGTGCTCTACAGCCGTTGAACACTGAAGCTTCCTTT. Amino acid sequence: CSALQPLNTEASF.

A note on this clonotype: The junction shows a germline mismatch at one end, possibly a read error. The CDR3 nucleotides are TGCAGCGTTATTCTCCTGGCGGGAGGGGTCGGGGAGCTATTATTT. This gives the protein CSVILLAGGVGELLF. The chain joins TRBV29-1 to TRBJ2-2; TRBD2 matches at 9 bases. The CDR3 consists of 15 residues. The V gene's germline CDR1 is SQVTM and CDR2 ANQGSEA.

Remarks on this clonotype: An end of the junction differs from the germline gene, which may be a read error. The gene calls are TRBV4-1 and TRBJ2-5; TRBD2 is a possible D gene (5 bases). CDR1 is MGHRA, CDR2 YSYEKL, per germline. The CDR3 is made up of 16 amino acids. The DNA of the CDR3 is TGCGCCAGCAGCCAAGCCAAAAGGAGCGGCCAAGAGACCCAGTATTTC. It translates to CASSQAKRSGQETQYF.

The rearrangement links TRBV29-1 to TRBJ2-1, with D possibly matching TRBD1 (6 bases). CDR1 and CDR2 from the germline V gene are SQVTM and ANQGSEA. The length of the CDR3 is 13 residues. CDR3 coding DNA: TGCACTGTGGTGTGGGGGCGCAGGGATGAGCAGTTCTTC. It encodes CTVVWGRRDEQFF.

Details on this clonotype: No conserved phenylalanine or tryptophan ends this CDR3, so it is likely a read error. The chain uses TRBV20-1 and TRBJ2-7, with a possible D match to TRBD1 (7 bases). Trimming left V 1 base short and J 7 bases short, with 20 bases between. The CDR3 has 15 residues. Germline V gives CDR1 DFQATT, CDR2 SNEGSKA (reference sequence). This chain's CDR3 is CSARAQGGRVYEQYI. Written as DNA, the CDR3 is TGCAGTGCTAGAGCCCAGGGGGGCAGGGTTTATGAGCAGTACATC.